This T cell receptor beta chain stems from a study of T cell responses to AZD1222 COVID-19 vaccine. Both about-4-week and about-12-week second-dose recipients were combined. The CDR3 extends over 14 amino acids. Germline V gene data show CDR1 as GTSNPN and CDR2 as SVGIG (reference sequence). V was trimmed by 1 base and J by 5 bases, leaving 14 bases between them. Profiling relied on immunoSEQ multiplex PCR, and the TCRdb table lists in-frame clones only, not all of them. The sample carries 100,000 to 130,000 clones, 70% to 90% recorded once. The source is an adult who received the AZD1222 COVID-19 vaccine. The source was peripheral blood, collected 28 days after the second AZD1222 dose. The chain has TRBV30 and TRBJ2-5, with D unclear. The CDR3 sequence is CAWSDAAGEETQYF. The CDR3 coding sequence is TGTGCCTGGAGTGATGCAGCCGGAGAGGAGACCCAGTACTTC.